This T cell receptor beta chain was observed in a study of siplizumab effects on memory and regulatory T cells. The data were produced by immunoSEQ multiplex PCR, yet TCRdb's version contains in-frame clones alone and is incomplete. The sample carries 95,000 to 110,000 clones, nearly 95% recorded once. The table lists this clone with a count of one. Its matching antigen is unknown. CDR3 length equals 16 residues. Germline CDR1 and CDR2: SGHTS and YDEGEE. Trimming left V 6 bases short and J 2 bases short, with 21 bases between. Study observations and caveats: The alloresponse seemed to draw substantially on naive T cells, which appeared more diverse than memory cells. Alloreactive sequences traceable to unstimulated CD4+ memory cells were significantly reduced by siplizumab. In roughly 75-95% of proliferating CD4+ or CD8+ clones, a naive or memory phenotype could not be assigned. Sequences below about 10^-5 frequency were poorly captured, and few alloreactive clones mapped to unstimulated subsets.

The sample comprised Tregs sorted from blood. The sequence was obtained from a human donor in good health. V is TRBV5-8 and J is TRBJ2-7, with D hard to call. The DNA for the CDR3 is TGTGCCAGCAACCCCCCGGGCCAGGTCGTAACCTACGAGCAGTACTTC. It encodes CASNPPGQVVTYEQYF.